The 26 T cell receptor beta chains listed next were all sequenced from one sample in a study of shared clonotypes between healthy human individuals. Some clones are missing from TCRdb's copy, which holds only in-frame ones; the method was immunoSEQ multiplex PCR. In the table there are about 1 million clones, around 76% of which are singletons. The sequencing input was memory CD4+ T cells sorted from blood. The subset here: CD45RA-negative fraction. These receptor sequences come from a man in his late teens or twenties in good health.

This chain uses TRBV7-2 with TRBJ1-1, with D possibly being TRBD1 (6 bases). The CDR3 consists of 13 residues. CDR1 is SGHTA and CDR2 is FQGNSA in the germline V gene. V gave up 5 bases and J gave up 7 bases, with 14 bases separating them. CDR3 sequence: CASSARQEGEAFF. CDR3 coding DNA: TGTGCCAGCAGCGCCCGACAGGAAGGTGAAGCTTTCTTT. Variable domain in full (rest from reference TRBV7-2 and TRBJ1-1): GAGVSQSPSNKVTEKGKDVELRCDPISGHTALYWYRQSLGQGLEFLIYFQGNSAPDKSGLPSDRFSAERTGGSVSTLTIQRTQQEDSAVYLCASSARQEGEAFFGQGTRLTVV.

The V and J genes are TRBV7-2 and TRBJ2-7; D ambiguous. The CDR3 consists of 15 residues. Germline lookup yields CDR1 SGHTA and CDR2 FQGNSA. Trimming cost V 2 bases and J 1 base, with 12 bases left between them. The CDR3 loop reads CASSLMAGESYEQYF. CDR3 in DNA: TGTGCCAGCAGCTTAATGGCAGGCGAGTCCTACGAGCAGTACTTC.

The chain joins TRBV7-3 to TRBJ2-7, with D maybe TRBD1 (5 bases). Trimming stripped 3 bases from V and 8 bases from J, with 14 bases between. The germline V gene encodes CDR1 SGHTA and CDR2 FQGTGA. The CDR3 runs 13 residues. CDR3 region: CASSLKAGAQQYF. Written as DNA, the CDR3 is TGTGCCAGCAGCTTGAAGGCTGGGGCACAGCAGTACTTC.

The rearrangement joins TRBV5-6 to TRBJ2-2; D is unclear. The CDR3 sequence is 14 residues long. Between the trimmed V and J ends, which lost 2 bases and 2 bases, there was a span of 7 bases. Germline lookup yields CDR1 SGHDT and CDR2 YYEEEE. In nucleotides, the CDR3 is TGTGCCAGCAGCTTTGCAGATAACACCGGGGAGCTGTTTTTT. Translated, it gives CASSFADNTGELFF.

This chain joins TRBV7-8 and TRBJ2-3, with 10 bases matching TRBD2. Trimming cost V 4 bases and J 3 bases; bases outside gene matches: 7. CDR1 and CDR2 (germline): SGHVS, FQNEAQ. There are 16 residues in the CDR3. This CDR3 is CASSSLSGRKTDTQYF. The CDR3 bases are TGTGCCAGCAGCTCTCTTAGCGGGAGGAAAACAGATACGCAGTATTTT.

In nucleotides, the CDR3 is TGTGCCTGGACAGGGGGAGGGTCACCCCTCCACTTT. Amino acid sequence: CAWTGGGSPLHF. The chain is built from TRBV30 and TRBJ1-6; 7 bases map to TRBD1. J was trimmed by 10 bases and V by 4 bases; bases with no gene match: 4. The CDR3 length is 12 residues. CDR1 and CDR2 (germline): GTSNPN, SVGIG (reference sequence).

With regard to this clone: Other DNA sequences from this sample encode an identical CDR3 as well. The chain combines TRBV2 with TRBJ1-3; D is unresolved. This CDR3 comprises 13 residues. Germline V gene lookup returns CDR1 SNHLY and CDR2 FYNNEI. The V gene lost 6 bases and the J gene lost 2 bases, with 8 bases spanning the gap. CDR3 sequence: CASRGRTGNTIYF. DNA for the CDR3: TGTGCCAGCAGAGGGAGGACTGGAAACACCATATATTTT.

The gene calls are TRBV5-4 and TRBJ2-5; 7 positions agree with TRBD2. From germline, CDR1 is SGHNT and CDR2 YYREEE (reference sequence). The length of the CDR3 is 15 residues. V was pared by 5 bases and J by 2 bases, with 9 bases of the junction left unmatched. CDR3 sequence reads: CASSWGGGSQETQYF. The CDR3 DNA reads as TGTGCCAGCAGTTGGGGGGGAGGCTCACAAGAGACCCAGTACTTC.

This chain joins TRBV19 and TRBJ2-1; D not resolved. V was clipped by 5 bases and J by 9 bases, with 14 bases between them. Germline assignment: CDR1 LNHDA and CDR2 SQIVND (reference sequence). CDR3 size: 13 residues. Here the CDR3 reads CASSESMLAEQFF. For the CDR3, the DNA is TGTGCCAGTAGTGAATCCATGCTTGCTGAGCAGTTCTTC.

The chain combines TRBV27 with TRBJ2-7, with D possibly matching TRBD1 (5 bases). Looked up from germline, CDR1 is MNHEY and CDR2 is SMNVEV (reference sequence). Between the trimmed V and J ends, which lost 3 bases and 3 bases, there was a span of 12 bases. CDR3 size: 14 residues. CDR3 protein: CASSLWGRGYEQYF. CDR3 nucleotide sequence: TGTGCCAGCAGTTTGTGGGGCAGAGGCTACGAGCAGTACTTC.

This clone was counted once. The chain uses TRBV28 and TRBJ2-7; D gene uncertain. The germline V and J ends were trimmed by 3 bases and 0 bases, with 9 bases remaining between them. The CDR3 is 14 residues long. Germline V gene lookup returns CDR1 MDHEN and CDR2 SYDVKM. Here the CDR3 reads CASSFVATSYEQYF. The CDR3 region has the DNA TGTGCCAGCAGTTTCGTGGCAACCTCCTACGAGCAGTACTTC. The full variable domain, with the rest looked up from reference TRBV28 and TRBJ2-7, is DVKVTQSSRYLVKRTGEKVFLECVQDMDHENMFWYRQDPGLGLRLIYFSYDVKMKEKGDIPEGYSVSREKKERFSLILESASTNQTSMYLCASSFVATSYEQYFGPGTRLTVT.

This clone was counted at least ten times. CDR3 sequence: CASSFGQGGNNEKLFF. CDR3 nucleotide sequence: TGTGCCAGCAGCTTCGGACAGGGGGGAAATAATGAAAAACTGTTTTTT. This sequence joins TRBV7-8 and TRBJ1-4; 10 bases match TRBD1. With V trimmed by 3 bases and J by 4 bases, 5 bases remained unmatched. The CDR3 spans 16 residues. Looked up from germline, CDR1 is SGHVS and CDR2 is FQNEAQ. Supplemented by reference TRBV7-8 and TRBJ1-4, the full variable domain reads GAGVSQSPRYKVAKRGQDVALRCDPISGHVSLFWYQQALGQGPEFLTYFQNEAQLDKSGLPSDRFFAERPEGSVSTLKIQRTQQEDSAVYLCASSFGQGGNNEKLFFGSGTQLSVL.

This chain links TRBV11-3 with TRBJ2-2; D gene unclear. Trimming removed 1 base from V and 1 base from J, with 10 bases in between. From germline, CDR1 is SGHNT and CDR2 YENEEA. The CDR3 length is 16 residues. The CDR3: CASSLGGGVNTGELFF. CDR3 bases: TGTGCCAGCAGCTTAGGTGGCGGAGTGAACACCGGGGAGCTGTTTTTT.

The chain uses TRBV4-3 and TRBJ2-5, with 9 bases fitting TRBD2. Germline V lookup: CDR1 LGHNA, CDR2 YSLEER. The CDR3 consists of 16 residues. The V segment lost 0 bases and the J segment 5 bases; nucleotides outside the gene matches: 7. As DNA, the CDR3 is TGCGCCAGCAGCCAAGATTGGCGGGAGGGCCGGGAGACCCAGTACTTC. Amino acid sequence: CASSQDWREGRETQYF.

Note on this clone: Other DNA sequences in this sample translate to the same CDR3. The V and J genes are TRBV4-3 and TRBJ1-3, with D possibly TRBD1 on 5 matching bases. CDR1 LGHNA and CDR2 YSLEER come from the germline V gene. The CDR3 is 14 residues long. Trimming stripped 1 base from V and 2 bases from J, with 6 bases between. This CDR3 reads CASSQGGAGNTIYF. In DNA, the CDR3 is TGCGCCAGCAGCCAAGGAGGGGCTGGAAACACCATATATTTT.

Only a few counts were recorded for this clone. This chain joins TRBV7-2 and TRBJ2-5; D possibly corresponds to TRBD1 (6 bases). Trimming stripped 4 bases from V and 7 bases from J, with 16 bases between. The CDR3 is 14 residues long. Germline CDR1 and CDR2: SGHTA and FQGNSA. In nucleotides, the CDR3 is TGTGCCAGCAGCTCCTCAGGGGTCCCCGCGACCCAGTACTTC. It codes for CASSSSGVPATQYF.

The V call is TRBV4-1, the J call TRBJ2-6, with D unresolved. Trimming took 4 bases from V and 0 from J, leaving 7 bases between them. The CDR3 extends over 15 amino acids. CDR1 MGHRA and CDR2 YSYEKL come from the germline V gene. In nucleotides, the CDR3 is TGCGCCAGCAGCCTCCTAAGCTCTGGGGCCAACGTCCTGACTTTC. This gives the protein CASSLLSSGANVLTF.

This clone showed up just a few times. The gene calls are TRBV13 and TRBJ2-1; D is uncertain. Per germline, CDR1 PRHDT and CDR2 FYEKMQ (reference sequence). The V end was cut by 2 bases, the J end by 10 bases, with 21 bases between. This CDR3 contains 16 residues. The DNA of the CDR3 is TGTGCCAGCAGCTTAACAAGCGAATTCCCCCAACGCGAGCAGTTCTTC. It specifies CASSLTSEFPQREQFF.

This chain joins TRBV10-2 and TRBJ1-5; D uncertain. CDR1 WSHSY and CDR2 SAAADI come from the germline V gene. Trimming took off 6 bases at V and 0 bases at J, with 15 bases between the two ends. This CDR3 region has 16 residues. The CDR3 region is CASSYRPGVSNQPQHF. The DNA for the CDR3 is TGCGCCAGCAGCTATAGGCCCGGGGTTAGCAATCAGCCCCAGCATTTT.

V usage is TRBV28 and J usage is TRBJ2-5, with TRBD2 matching 7 bases. V was clipped by 8 bases and J by 7 bases; unmatched bases: 7. The CDR3 extends over 12 amino acids. The germline V gene has CDR1 MDHEN and CDR2 SYDVKM. CDR3 nucleotide sequence: TGTGCCAGCTACGGGGGAGGGCGGACCCAGTACTTC. Its translation is CASYGGGRTQYF.

CDR3 protein: CASGPGQGPPRRANVLTF. DNA of the CDR3: TGTGCTAGTGGTCCGGGACAGGGGCCCCCTCGGAGGGCCAACGTCCTGACTTTC. J is TRBJ2-6 and V is TRBV12-5, with TRBD1 identical over 10 bases. Trimming at V came to 5 bases and at J to 5 bases, leaving 12 bases not matched to a gene. CDR3 length: 18 residues. CDR1 and CDR2 from the germline V gene are LGHNT and FRNRAP.

This sequence joins TRBV30 and TRBJ2-1; no clear D. V was shortened by 0 bases and J by 12 bases, with 12 bases between the two germline ends. CDR1 is GTSNPN, CDR2 SVGIG, per germline (reference sequence). The CDR3 extends over 12 amino acids. The chain's CDR3 is CAWSVSGFGQFF. The CDR3 DNA reads as TGTGCCTGGAGTGTAAGTGGGTTTGGGCAGTTCTTC.

This clone has just a few counts. The chain links TRBV18 to TRBJ1-6; D not certain. The CDR3 is 15 residues long. Trimming pared 2 bases from V and 7 bases from J, leaving 12 bases between. Germline values: CDR1 KGHSH, CDR2 LQKENI. The CDR3, as DNA: TGTGCCAGCTCACCAGGGATAGGCGAGAATTCACCCCTCCACTTT. Translated, it gives CASSPGIGENSPLHF.

The chain recombines TRBV2 with TRBJ1-1; D remains ambiguous. The CDR3 totals 14 residues. The germline V gene encodes CDR1 SNHLY and CDR2 FYNNEI. Trimming left V 4 bases short and J 0 bases short, with 9 bases between. CDR3 nucleotide sequence: TGTGCCAGCAGTGTAAGCCGGATGAACACTGAAGCTTTCTTT. Its protein product is CASSVSRMNTEAFF.

Turning to this clone: The DNA is omitted, as the CDR3 cannot be located on it reliably, and the CDR3 follows TCRdb's listing. This rearrangement joins TRBV2 to TRBJ1-2; whether TRBD1, the table's D call, matches the DNA was not checked. Germline V gives CDR1 SNHLY, CDR2 FYNNEI. Ends included, the CDR3 has 14 residues. CDR3 residues: CASILGQGAYGYTF.

This clone was counted between two and nine times. The chain recombines TRBV7-9 with TRBJ1-1, with unresolved D. Trimming took off 5 bases at V and 3 bases at J, with 7 bases between the two ends. The CDR3 is 12 amino acids. CDR1 and CDR2 (germline): SEHNR, FQNEAQ (reference sequence). The CDR3 here is CASSRSDTEAFF. The CDR3 nucleotides read TGTGCCAGCAGCCGCTCGGACACTGAAGCTTTCTTT.